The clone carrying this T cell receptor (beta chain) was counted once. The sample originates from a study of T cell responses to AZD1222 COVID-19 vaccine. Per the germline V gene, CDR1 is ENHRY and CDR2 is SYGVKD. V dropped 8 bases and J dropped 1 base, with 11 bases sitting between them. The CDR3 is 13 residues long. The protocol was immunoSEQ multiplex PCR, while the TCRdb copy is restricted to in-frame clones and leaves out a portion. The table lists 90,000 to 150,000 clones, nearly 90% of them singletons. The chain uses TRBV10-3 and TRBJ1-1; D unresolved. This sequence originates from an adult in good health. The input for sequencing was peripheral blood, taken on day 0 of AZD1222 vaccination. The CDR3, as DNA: TGTGCCATCGGGGAAGGGCCGAACACTGAAGCTTTCTTT. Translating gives CAIGEGPNTEAFF.